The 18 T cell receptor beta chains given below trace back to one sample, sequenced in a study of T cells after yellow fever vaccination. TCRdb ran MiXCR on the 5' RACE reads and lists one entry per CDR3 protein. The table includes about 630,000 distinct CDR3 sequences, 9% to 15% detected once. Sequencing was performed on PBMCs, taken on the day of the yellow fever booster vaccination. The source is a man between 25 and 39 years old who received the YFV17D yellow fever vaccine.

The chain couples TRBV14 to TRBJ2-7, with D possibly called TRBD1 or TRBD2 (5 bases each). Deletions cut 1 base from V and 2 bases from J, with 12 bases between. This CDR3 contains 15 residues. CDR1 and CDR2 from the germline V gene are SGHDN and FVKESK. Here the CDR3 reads CASSQVFRDPYEQYF. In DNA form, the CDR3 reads TGTGCCAGCAGCCAAGTCTTCCGGGACCCCTACGAGCAGTACTTC.

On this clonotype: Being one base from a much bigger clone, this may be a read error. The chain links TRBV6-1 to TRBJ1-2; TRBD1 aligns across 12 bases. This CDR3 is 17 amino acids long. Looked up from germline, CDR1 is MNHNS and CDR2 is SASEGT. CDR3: CASSPLGTGGGDYGYSF. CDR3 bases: TGTGCCAGCAGTCCCCTTGGGACAGGGGGCGGGGACTATGGCTACTCCTTC.

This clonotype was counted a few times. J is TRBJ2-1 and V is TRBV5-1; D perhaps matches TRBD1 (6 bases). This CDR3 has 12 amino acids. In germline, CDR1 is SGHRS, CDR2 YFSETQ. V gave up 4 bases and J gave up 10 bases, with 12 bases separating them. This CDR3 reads CASSGGGREQFF. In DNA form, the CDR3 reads TGCGCCAGCAGCGGGGGCGGAAGAGAGCAGTTCTTC.

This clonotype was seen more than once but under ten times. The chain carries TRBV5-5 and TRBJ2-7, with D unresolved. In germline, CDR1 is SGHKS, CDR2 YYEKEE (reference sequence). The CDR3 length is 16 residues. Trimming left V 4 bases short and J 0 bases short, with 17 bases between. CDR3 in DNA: TGTGCCAGCAGCCTCCGGGCGGCACAAAGCTCCTACGAGCAGTACTTC. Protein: CASSLRAAQSSYEQYF.

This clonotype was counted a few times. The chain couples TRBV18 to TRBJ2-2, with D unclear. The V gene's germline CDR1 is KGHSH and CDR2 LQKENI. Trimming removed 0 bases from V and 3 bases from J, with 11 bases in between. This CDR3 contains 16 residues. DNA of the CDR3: TGTGCCAGCTCACCACCAAGGGTCGAAGACACCGGGGAGCTGTTTTTT. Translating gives CASSPPRVEDTGELFF.

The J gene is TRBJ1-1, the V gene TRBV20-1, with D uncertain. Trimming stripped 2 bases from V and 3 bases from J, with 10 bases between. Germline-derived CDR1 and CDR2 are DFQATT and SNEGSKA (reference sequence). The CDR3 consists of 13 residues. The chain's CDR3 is CSARKEVDTEAFF. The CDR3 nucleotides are TGCAGTGCTAGAAAAGAGGTTGACACTGAAGCTTTCTTT.

CDR3 residues: CATSREPPRTQYF. The CDR3 coding sequence is TGTGCCACCAGCAGAGAACCCCCCAGGACCCAGTACTTC. The chain has TRBV15 and TRBJ2-5; D is uncertain. Trimming removed 0 bases from V and 7 bases from J, with 9 bases in between. The CDR3 sequence is 13 residues long. Germline assignment: CDR1 LNHNV and CDR2 YYDKDF (reference sequence).

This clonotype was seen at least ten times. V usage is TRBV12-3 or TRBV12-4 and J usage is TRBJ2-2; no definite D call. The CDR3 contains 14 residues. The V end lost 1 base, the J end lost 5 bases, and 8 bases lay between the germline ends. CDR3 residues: CASSLDRRTGELFF. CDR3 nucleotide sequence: TGTGCCAGCAGTTTAGATCGGCGGACCGGGGAGCTGTTTTTT.

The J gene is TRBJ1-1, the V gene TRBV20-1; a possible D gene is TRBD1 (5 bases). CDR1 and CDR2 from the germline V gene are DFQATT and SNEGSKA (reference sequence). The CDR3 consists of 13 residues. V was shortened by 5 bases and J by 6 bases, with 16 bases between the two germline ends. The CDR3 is CSARGQGAAEAFF. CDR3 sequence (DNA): TGCAGTGCTCGGGGCCAAGGGGCCGCTGAAGCTTTCTTT.

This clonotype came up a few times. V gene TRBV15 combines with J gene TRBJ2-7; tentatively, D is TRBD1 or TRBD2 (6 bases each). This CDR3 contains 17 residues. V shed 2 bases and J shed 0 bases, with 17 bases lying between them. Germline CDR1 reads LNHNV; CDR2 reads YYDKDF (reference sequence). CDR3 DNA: TGTGCCACCAGCAGAACCTGGGGGGACATGAGCTCCTACGAGCAGTACTTC. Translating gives CATSRTWGDMSSYEQYF.

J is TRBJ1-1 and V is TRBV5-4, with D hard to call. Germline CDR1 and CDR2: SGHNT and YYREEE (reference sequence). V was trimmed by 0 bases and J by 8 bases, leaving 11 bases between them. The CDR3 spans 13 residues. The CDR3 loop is CASSLDTDGEAFF. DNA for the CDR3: TGTGCCAGCAGCTTGGATACTGACGGGGAAGCTTTCTTT.

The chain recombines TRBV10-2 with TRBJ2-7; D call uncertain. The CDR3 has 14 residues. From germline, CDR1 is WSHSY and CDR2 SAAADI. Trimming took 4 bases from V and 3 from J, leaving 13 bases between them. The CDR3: CASSVAQINYEQYF. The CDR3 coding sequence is TGCGCCAGCAGTGTTGCCCAGATAAACTACGAGCAGTACTTC.

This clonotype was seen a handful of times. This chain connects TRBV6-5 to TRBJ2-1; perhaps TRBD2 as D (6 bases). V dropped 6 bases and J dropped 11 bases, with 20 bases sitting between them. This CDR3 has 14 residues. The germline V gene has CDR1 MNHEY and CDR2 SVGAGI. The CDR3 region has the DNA TGTGCCAGCAGACTCGGGACTCAAAGCCGAAAGCAGTTCTTC. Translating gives CASRLGTQSRKQFF.

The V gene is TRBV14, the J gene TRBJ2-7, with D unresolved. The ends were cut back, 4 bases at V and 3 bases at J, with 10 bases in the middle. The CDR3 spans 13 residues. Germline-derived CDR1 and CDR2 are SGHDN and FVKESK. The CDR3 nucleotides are TGTGCCAGCAGCCGGGTCTCCCTCTACGAGCAGTACTTC. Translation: CASSRVSLYEQYF.

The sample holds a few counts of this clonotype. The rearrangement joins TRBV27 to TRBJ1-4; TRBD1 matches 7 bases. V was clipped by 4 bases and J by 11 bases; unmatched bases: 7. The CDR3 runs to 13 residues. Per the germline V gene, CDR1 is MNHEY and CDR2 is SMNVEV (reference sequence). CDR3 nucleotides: TGTGCCAGCAGTTCAGGGGGAGCCGTGAAACTGTTTTTT. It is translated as CASSSGGAVKLFF.

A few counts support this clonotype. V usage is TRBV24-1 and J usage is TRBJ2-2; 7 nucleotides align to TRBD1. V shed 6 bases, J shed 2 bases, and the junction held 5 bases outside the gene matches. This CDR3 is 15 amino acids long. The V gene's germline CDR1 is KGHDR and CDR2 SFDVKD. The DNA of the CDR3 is TGTGCCACCAGTCCCCGGGACAGCAACACCGGGGAGCTGTTTTTT. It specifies CATSPRDSNTGELFF.

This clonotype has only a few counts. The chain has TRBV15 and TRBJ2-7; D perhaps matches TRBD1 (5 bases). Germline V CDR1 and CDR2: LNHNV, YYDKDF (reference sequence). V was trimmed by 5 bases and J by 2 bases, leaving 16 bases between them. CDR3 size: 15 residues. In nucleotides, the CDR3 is TGTGCCACCAGCCCAAGACAGAGGTTCGCCTACGAGCAGTACTTC. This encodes CATSPRQRFAYEQYF.

Here the CDR3 reads CASSSWTGDYEQYF. CDR3 in DNA: TGCGCCAGCAGCTCTTGGACAGGGGACTACGAGCAGTACTTC. This chain uses TRBV5-1 with TRBJ2-7, with 9 bases aligning to TRBD1. This CDR3 is built from 14 residues. Germline V gene lookup returns CDR1 SGHRS and CDR2 YFSETQ. Trimming at V came to 3 bases and at J to 3 bases, leaving 4 bases not matched to a gene.